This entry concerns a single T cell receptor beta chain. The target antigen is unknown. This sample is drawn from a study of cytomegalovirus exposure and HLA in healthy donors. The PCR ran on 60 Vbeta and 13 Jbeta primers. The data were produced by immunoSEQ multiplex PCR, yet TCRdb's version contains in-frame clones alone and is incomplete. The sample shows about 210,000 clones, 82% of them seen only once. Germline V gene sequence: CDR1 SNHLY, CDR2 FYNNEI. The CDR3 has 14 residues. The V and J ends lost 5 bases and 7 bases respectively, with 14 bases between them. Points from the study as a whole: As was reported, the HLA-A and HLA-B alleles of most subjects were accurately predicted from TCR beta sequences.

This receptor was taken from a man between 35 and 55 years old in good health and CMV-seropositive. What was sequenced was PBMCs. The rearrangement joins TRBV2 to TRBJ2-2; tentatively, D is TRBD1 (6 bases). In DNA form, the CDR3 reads TGTGCCAGCAGTTACCAGGGGAGTGGCGGGGAGCTGTTTTTT. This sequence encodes CASSYQGSGGELFF. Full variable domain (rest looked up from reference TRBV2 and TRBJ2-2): EPEVTQTPSHQVTQMGQEVILRCVPISNHLYFYWYRQILGQKVEFLVSFYNNEISEKSEIFDDQFSVERPDGSNFTLKIRSTKLEDSAMYFCASSYQGSGGELFFGEGSRLTVL.